Each of the 6 T cell receptor beta chains below was sequenced from the same sample in a study of T cell responses to AZD1222 COVID-19 vaccine. Libraries were prepared by immunoSEQ multiplex PCR; TCRdb keeps only in-frame clonotypes and omits some of them. The repertoire includes 200,000 or so clones, around 90% of them detected once, and around 5.8% sits in the top ten. The sample here was peripheral blood, taken on day 0 of AZD1222 vaccination. The receptors derive from an adult in good health.

This CDR3 is CATSAGDRNEKLFF. The CDR3 DNA is TGTGCCACCAGCGCAGGGGACAGGAATGAAAAACTGTTTTTT. J is TRBJ1-4 and V is TRBV24-1, with TRBD1 identical over 8 bases. Per germline, CDR1 KGHDR and CDR2 SFDVKD. CDR3 length: 14 amino acids. Germline trimming cut 7 bases from V and 5 bases from J; bases unmatched to any gene: 5.

This clone was counted once. The chain employs TRBV5-1 and TRBJ1-4, with D maybe TRBD1 (5 bases). Germline CDR1 is SGHRS and CDR2 is YFSETQ. The CDR3 loop spans 16 amino acids. Trimming left V 2 bases short and J 8 bases short, with 19 bases between. DNA for the CDR3: TGCGCCAGCAGCTTAGCCGGGGCGCCCGGGCGGGAAAAACTGTTTTTT. It translates to CASSLAGAPGREKLFF.

The chain recombines TRBV30 with TRBJ1-4; D is unclear. V lost 1 base and J 3 bases, leaving 9 bases between the germline ends. The CDR3 is 14 residues long. Germline V gene lookup returns CDR1 GTSNPN and CDR2 SVGIG (reference sequence). This CDR3 is CAWSGGKANEKLFF. DNA for the CDR3: TGTGCCTGGAGTGGAGGGAAGGCTAATGAAAAACTGTTTTTT.

This sequence joins TRBV30 and TRBJ2-7; weak D call: TRBD1 (6 bases). The CDR3 is made up of 17 amino acids. The V and J ends lost 0 bases and 0 bases respectively, with 18 bases between them. Germline CDR1 is GTSNPN and CDR2 is SVGIG (reference sequence). The CDR3 here is CAWSVRGVGDTSYEQYF. The CDR3 nucleotides read TGTGCCTGGAGTGTACGTGGGGTCGGGGACACCTCCTACGAGCAGTACTTC. Complete variable domain (other parts from reference TRBV30 and TRBJ2-7): SQTIHQWPATLVQPVGSPLSLECTVEGTSNPNLYWYRQAAGRGLQLLFYSVGIGQISSEVPQNLSASRPQDRQFILSSKKLLLSDSGFYLCAWSVRGVGDTSYEQYFGPGTRLTVT.

The V call is TRBV28, the J call TRBJ2-4, with D tentatively TRBD1 or TRBD2 (5 bases each). V lost 5 bases, J lost 9 bases, and 17 bases lay in between. Germline CDR1 MDHEN, CDR2 SYDVKM. This CDR3 spans 14 amino acids. The CDR3 spells CASSPGTGVGIQYF. The CDR3 nucleotides are TGTGCCAGCAGTCCCGGGACCGGTGTAGGCATTCAGTACTTC.

As concerns this clone: Germline is not matched at one junction end, which may reflect a read error. The chain employs TRBV4-2 and TRBJ2-5; no clear D gene. CDR3 length: 10 residues. From germline, CDR1 is LGHNA and CDR2 YNFKEQ. This CDR3 reads CASGQETQYF. The CDR3 DNA is TGTGCCAGCGGCCAAGAGACCCAGTACTTC.